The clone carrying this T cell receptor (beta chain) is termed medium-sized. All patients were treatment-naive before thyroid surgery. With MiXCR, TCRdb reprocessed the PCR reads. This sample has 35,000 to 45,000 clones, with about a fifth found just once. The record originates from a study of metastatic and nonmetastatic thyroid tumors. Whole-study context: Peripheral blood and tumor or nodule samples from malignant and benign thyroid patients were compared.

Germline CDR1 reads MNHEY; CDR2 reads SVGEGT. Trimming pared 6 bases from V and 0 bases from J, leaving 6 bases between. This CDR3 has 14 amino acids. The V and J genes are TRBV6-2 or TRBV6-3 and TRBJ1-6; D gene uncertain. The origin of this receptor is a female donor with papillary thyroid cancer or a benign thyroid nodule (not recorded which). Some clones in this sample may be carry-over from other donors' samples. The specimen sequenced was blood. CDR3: CASRQLSYNSPLHF. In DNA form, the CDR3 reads TGTGCCAGCAGACAACTCTCCTATAATTCACCCCTCCACTTT.